Below, 23 T cell receptor beta chains from the same sample are listed, as sequenced in a study of blood T cell repertoires in COVID-19. Method: immunoSEQ multiplex PCR; TCRdb's copy keeps in-frame clones and lacks some. The sample consists of approximately 140,000 clones, about 80% of them appearing once. The sequencing sample was made of peripheral blood. The receptors stem from a man in his 70s with acute or convalescent COVID-19.

The chain employs TRBV7-6 and TRBJ1-2; D not resolved. Trimming pared 2 bases from V and 3 bases from J, leaving 7 bases between. The CDR3 loop spans 13 amino acids. The germline CDR1 and CDR2 sequences are SGHVS and FNYEAQ. The chain's CDR3 is CASSLSADYGYTF. As DNA, the CDR3 is TGTGCCAGCAGCTTATCTGCAGACTATGGCTACACCTTC. The full variable domain, completed using reference TRBV7-6 and TRBJ1-2, is GAGVSQSPRYKVTKRGQDVALRCDPISGHVSLYWYRQALGQGPEFLTYFNYEAQQDKSGLPNDRFSAERPEGSISTLTIQRTEQRDSAMYRCASSLSADYGYTFGSGTRLTVV.

For the CDR3, the DNA is TGTGCCAGTAGTATAGTTGAGGGTAGGTCCTACAATGAGCAGTTCTTC. The encoded protein is CASSIVEGRSYNEQFF. V gene TRBV19 combines with J gene TRBJ2-1; TRBD2 might be the D (5 bases). V shed 1 base and J shed 1 base, with 11 bases lying between them. Germline V lookup: CDR1 LNHDA, CDR2 SQIVND (reference sequence). This CDR3 spans 16 amino acids.

The V call is TRBV28, the J call TRBJ1-2, with D possibly matching TRBD1 (5 bases). Trimming shortened V by 5 bases and J by 0 bases, and 16 bases separated the two germline ends. The CDR3 totals 16 residues. The germline gives CDR1 MDHEN, CDR2 SYDVKM. The CDR3 DNA is TGTGCCAGCAGTCGGTTGACAGCTACCTCTAACTATGGCTACACCTTC. Its protein product is CASSRLTATSNYGYTF.

The gene calls are TRBV28 and TRBJ2-7; 9 nucleotides match TRBD1. The CDR3 spans 14 residues. Germline CDR1 is MDHEN and CDR2 is SYDVKM. The J segment lost 4 bases and the V segment lost 5 bases, leaving 6 bases of the junction unmatched. The CDR3 is CASSPDRGRYEQYF. The DNA of the CDR3 is TGTGCCAGCAGTCCGGACAGGGGTAGATACGAGCAGTACTTC. Full variable domain (remainder filled in from reference TRBV28 and TRBJ2-7): DVKVTQSSRYLVKRTGEKVFLECVQDMDHENMFWYRQDPGLGLRLIYFSYDVKMKEKGDIPEGYSVSREKKERFSLILESASTNQTSMYLCASSPDRGRYEQYFGPGTRLTVT.

This clone was counted between two and nine times. The chain is built from TRBV28 and TRBJ2-7, with a weak D call TRBD1 (7 bases). The germline CDR1 and CDR2 sequences are MDHEN and SYDVKM. The ends were cut back, 10 bases at V and 9 bases at J, with 25 bases in the middle. The CDR3 totals 14 residues. CDR3 bases: TGTGCCACCATAGGAGGGGGCCGCCGGCTTGGGCAGTACTTC. Its translation is CATIGGGRRLGQYF.

The genes are TRBV24-1 and TRBJ2-2, with a weak D call TRBD1 (5 bases). The CDR3 runs to 13 residues. Trimming took off 5 bases at V and 3 bases at J, with 6 bases between the two ends. The germline V gene has CDR1 KGHDR and CDR2 SFDVKD. The CDR3 nucleotides are TGTGCCACCAGTGTACAGGACACCGGGGAGCTGTTTTTT. It is translated as CATSVQDTGELFF.

This clone has only a few counts. This rearrangement joins TRBV6-5 to TRBJ1-2; the D is unclear. V lost 6 bases to trimming and J lost 8 bases, with 10 bases between them. CDR3 length: 11 amino acids. The germline V gene encodes CDR1 MNHEY and CDR2 SVGAGI. The CDR3 reads CASSHFGGYTF. The CDR3 DNA is TGTGCCAGCAGCCACTTCGGGGGCTACACCTTC.

The chain recombines TRBV23-1 with TRBJ1-1; tentatively, D is TRBD1 (6 bases). TRBV23-1 is annotated as an ORF whose role is uncertain. CDR3 length: 16 residues. V was pared by 4 bases and J by 2 bases, with 17 bases between. This CDR3 reads CASSRPEKDSNTEAFF. CDR3 nucleotides: TGCGCCAGCAGTCGACCTGAAAAGGACAGTAACACTGAAGCTTTCTTT.

The V and J genes are TRBV15 and TRBJ2-1; unclear D gene. V was trimmed by 1 base and J by 7 bases, leaving 11 bases between them. In germline, CDR1 is LNHNV, CDR2 YYDKDF (reference sequence). This CDR3 comprises 14 residues. The CDR3 bases are TGTGCCACCAGCAGAGTTTCTTCTCCGAATGAGCAGTTCTTC. Translating gives CATSRVSSPNEQFF.

V gene TRBV19 combines with J gene TRBJ1-4, with 7 positions matching TRBD1. With 7 bases clipped from V and 7 bases from J, the junction kept 9 bases outside the gene matches. CDR1 is LNHDA, CDR2 SQIVND, per germline (reference sequence). The CDR3 consists of 14 residues. The CDR3 sequence: CASNRQGGGEKLFF. In DNA, the CDR3 is TGTGCCAGTAACCGACAGGGCGGTGGTGAAAAACTGTTTTTT.

The chain has TRBV19 and TRBJ1-4; 9 nucleotides line up with TRBD1. This CDR3 has 16 amino acids. The V segment lost 4 bases and the J segment 3 bases; nucleotides outside the gene matches: 6. CDR1 is LNHDA and CDR2 is SQIVND in the germline V gene (reference sequence). The CDR3 bases are TGTGCCAGTAGTAGCTACAGGGGGCTGTCTAATGAAAAACTGTTTTTT. Its protein is CASSSYRGLSNEKLFF.

The genes are TRBV2 and TRBJ2-2; 9 bases match TRBD1. This CDR3 has 16 residues. V lost 6 bases, J lost 6 bases, and 11 bases stayed unmatched. Per the germline V gene, CDR1 is SNHLY and CDR2 is FYNNEI. The CDR3, as DNA: TGTGCCAGCAGCCTCCGGGGACAGGGTTGGGCCGGGGAGCTGTTTTTT. Its translation: CASSLRGQGWAGELFF.

In DNA, the CDR3 is TGCGCCACCGGGGGTCTTGAGGCAACTAGCACAGATACGCAGTATTTT. As protein: CATGGLEATSTDTQYF. The chain links TRBV10-2 to TRBJ2-3, with D maybe TRBD2 (6 bases). CDR3 length: 16 residues. CDR1 is WSHSY and CDR2 is SAAADI in the germline V gene. The germline V and J ends were trimmed by 10 bases and 0 bases, with 20 bases remaining between them.

This chain connects TRBV21-1 to TRBJ1-5. TRBV21-1 is marked as a pseudogene. This CDR3 is 17 amino acids long. The CDR3 sequence: CASSTGPGGYSNQPQHF. Here the CDR3 DNA reads TGTGCCAGCAGCACGGGCCCCGGCGGGTATAGCAATCAGCCCCAGCATTTT.

This clone has a single count. The chain combines TRBV5-1 with TRBJ2-2; 11 bases are shared with TRBD1. V was pared by 4 bases and J by 7 bases, with 3 bases of the junction left unmatched. Germline V gene data show CDR1 as SGHRS and CDR2 as YFSETQ. The CDR3 is 14 residues long. As DNA, the CDR3 is TGCGCCAGCAGCCTCGGGACAGGGGGCGGGGAGCTGTTTTTT. The encoded protein is CASSLGTGGGELFF. Full variable domain (outside the CDR3, taken from reference TRBV5-1 and TRBJ2-2): KAGVTQTPRYLIKTRGQQVTLSCSPISGHRSVSWYQQTPGQGLQFLFEYFSETQRNKGNFPGRFSGRQFSNSRSEMNVSTLELGDSALYLCASSLGTGGGELFFGEGSRLTVL.

The rearrangement uses TRBV9 and TRBJ1-4, with D perhaps matching TRBD1 (5 bases). Germline V CDR1 and CDR2: SGDLS, YYNGEE. The CDR3 extends over 15 amino acids. The V gene lost 0 bases and the J gene lost 6 bases, with 12 bases spanning the gap. CDR3 amino acids: CASSVAPRVDEKLFF. CDR3 coding DNA: TGTGCCAGCAGCGTAGCCCCCAGGGTAGATGAAAAACTGTTTTTT.

The chain has TRBV27 and TRBJ1-1, with 7 bases aligning to TRBD1. Germline V gives CDR1 MNHEY, CDR2 SMNVEV (reference sequence). V gave up 11 bases and J gave up 2 bases; unmatched junction bases: 5. The CDR3 length is 12 residues. CDR3 residues: CARGTANTEAFF. The CDR3 nucleotides read TGTGCCCGAGGGACAGCAAACACTGAAGCTTTCTTT.

The chain has TRBV7-9 and TRBJ2-3; D perhaps matches TRBD1 (6 bases). V was clipped by 8 bases and J by 2 bases, with 14 bases between them. In germline, CDR1 is SEHNR, CDR2 FQNEAQ (reference sequence). The length of the CDR3 is 14 residues. The CDR3 DNA follows: TGTGCCAGCGCTATCGGACAGATCACAGATACGCAGTATTTT. Translated: CASAIGQITDTQYF.

V gene TRBV24-1 combines with J gene TRBJ2-5; D is uncertain. The CDR3 sequence is 13 residues long. The V gene lost 0 bases and the J gene lost 3 bases, with 4 bases spanning the gap. Germline loops: CDR1 KGHDR, CDR2 SFDVKD. The CDR3 bases are TGTGCCACCAGTGATTTGAGCAAAGAGACCCAGTACTTC. As protein: CATSDLSKETQYF.

CDR3 sequence: CASSPTGLETQYF. Written as DNA, the CDR3 is TGTGCCAGCAGCCCGACAGGGTTGGAGACCCAGTACTTC. The chain employs TRBV7-3 and TRBJ2-5, with TRBD1 matching 7 bases. The J segment lost 5 bases and the V segment lost 5 bases, leaving 5 bases of the junction unmatched. CDR3 length: 13 residues. From germline, CDR1 is SGHTA and CDR2 FQGTGA.

This chain joins TRBV9 and TRBJ2-5; 10 bases are shared with TRBD1. V lost 1 base, J lost 5 bases, and 8 bases stayed unmatched. This CDR3 is built from 16 residues. Germline CDR1 and CDR2: SGDLS and YYNGEE. CDR3 DNA sequence: TGTGCCAGCAGCGTACATTCCGGACAGGGGGGCGAGACCCAGTACTTC. Amino acid sequence: CASSVHSGQGGETQYF.

The V and J genes are TRBV19 and TRBJ1-2; 9 bases match TRBD1. The CDR3 extends over 13 amino acids. J was trimmed by 6 bases and V by 5 bases; bases with no gene match: 4. Germline loops: CDR1 LNHDA, CDR2 SQIVND (reference sequence). The CDR3 protein is CASSRDRADGYTF. The CDR3 nucleotides are TGTGCCAGTAGTCGGGACAGGGCCGATGGCTACACCTTC. The variable domain in full, completed from reference TRBV19 and TRBJ1-2, reads DGGITQSPKYLFRKEGQNVTLSCEQNLNHDAMYWYRQDPGQGLRLIYYSQIVNDFQKGDIAEGYSVSREKKESFPLTVTSAQKNPTAFYLCASSRDRADGYTFGSGTRLTVV.

CDR3 amino acids: CASSRGGGDGYTF. The CDR3 region has the DNA TGTGCCAGCAGTAGGGGAGGGGGGGATGGCTACACCTTC. V usage is TRBV25-1 and J usage is TRBJ1-2; a possible D gene is TRBD1 (6 bases). Germline-derived CDR1 and CDR2 are MGHDK and SYGVNS. V was cut by 5 bases and J by 6 bases, with 13 bases left in between. This CDR3 spans 13 amino acids.